This TCR beta chain was recorded in a study of blood T cell repertoires in COVID-19. Study overall: Acute-phase and convalescent COVID-19 samples originated in the United States, Italy and Spain. Sources were T cells, B-cell-depleted T cells, or PBMCs; the material itself was cDNA or gDNA.

The CDR3 runs to 13 residues. Trimming took off 2 bases at V and 10 bases at J, with 9 bases between the two ends. Original handling: Nucleated cell number was recorded as an estimate derived from reference gene primer amplification. Some clones are missing from TCRdb's copy, which holds only in-frame ones; the method was immunoSEQ multiplex PCR. The DNA gave D and trimming, while V, J and clone size come from that table. This table holds approximately 67,000 clones, around 87% found once. This receptor was obtained from a man aged 45-60 years with active COVID-19. The specimen sequenced was peripheral blood. The chain combines TRBV12-3 or TRBV12-4 with TRBJ1-6, with D possibly being TRBD1 (5 bases). The CDR3 DNA sequence: TGTGCCAGCAGTTTAATTCAGGGCTCACCCCTCCACTTT. Residues: CASSLIQGSPLHF.